This T cell receptor beta chain was obtained from a study of T cell responses to AZD1222 COVID-19 vaccine. General study results and limits: An increase in Spike-specific TCR breadth and depth was observed after two AZD1222 doses. Nearly half of unique spike-specific TCRs reportedly avoided B.1.351 and B.1.1.7 mutated regions.

CDR3 length: 13 amino acids. V shed 3 bases and J shed 1 base, with 9 bases lying between them. The V gene's germline CDR1 is SQVTM and CDR2 ANQGSEA. Turning to this clone: Its antigen remains unidentified.

Clones were read by immunoSEQ multiplex PCR, and TCRdb kept only the in-frame ones, dropping some. In the table there are around 84,000 clones, 80% to 90% of which are singletons. Material: peripheral blood, obtained on day 0 of MenACWY control vaccination. The rearrangement joins TRBV29-1 to TRBJ1-1; possible D gene TRBD1, 5 bases. The receptor's source is an adult in good health. CDR3 DNA: TGCAGCGTTGACCATGGGGCGAACACTGAAGCTTTCTTT. Translating it yields CSVDHGANTEAFF.